This TCR beta chain was captured in a study of blood T cells in healthy people across ages. This CDR3 is 16 amino acids long. Germline V gene data show CDR1 as SNHLY and CDR2 as FYNNEI. Deletions cut 6 bases from V and 2 bases from J, with 18 bases between. A second 7 to 11 cycle PCR used barcoded and J-beta primers. Using its own MiXCR run on the 5' RACE reads, TCRdb lists one record per CDR3 protein. This repertoire shows some 1,500,000 distinct CDR3 sequences, 35% to 45% found once; its top ten account for approximately 4%. This chain links TRBV2 with TRBJ2-3, with D perhaps TRBD2 (5 bases). The specimen sequenced was blood. This TCR was sampled from a woman aged 18-29 years in good health. The CDR3 region is CASRKTGLILTDTQYF. DNA of the CDR3: TGTGCCAGCAGAAAAACCGGACTCATCCTCACAGATACGCAGTATTTT. The variable domain in full, completed from reference TRBV2 and TRBJ2-3, reads EPEVTQTPSHQVTQMGQEVILRCVPISNHLYFYWYRQILGQKVEFLVSFYNNEISEKSEIFDDQFSVERPDGSNFTLKIRSTKLEDSAMYFCASRKTGLILTDTQYFGPGTRLTVL.